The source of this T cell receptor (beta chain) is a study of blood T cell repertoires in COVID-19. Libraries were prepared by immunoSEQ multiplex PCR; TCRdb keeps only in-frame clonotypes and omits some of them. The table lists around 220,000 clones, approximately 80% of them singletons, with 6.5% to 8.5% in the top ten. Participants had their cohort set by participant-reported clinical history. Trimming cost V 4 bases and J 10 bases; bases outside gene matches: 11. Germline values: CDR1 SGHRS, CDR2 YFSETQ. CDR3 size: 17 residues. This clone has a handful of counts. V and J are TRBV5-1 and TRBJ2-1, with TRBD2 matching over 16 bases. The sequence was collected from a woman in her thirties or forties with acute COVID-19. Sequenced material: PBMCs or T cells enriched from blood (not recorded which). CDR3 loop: CASSKDPGLAGGPEQFF. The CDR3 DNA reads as TGCGCCAGCAGCAAAGACCCGGGACTAGCGGGAGGGCCGGAGCAGTTCTTC.